The sequence of this TCR beta chain was determined in a study of T cell responses to AZD1222 COVID-19 vaccine (dated by TCRdb to about 2021). For the study in its entirety: AZD1222 recipients whose second dose came at about 4 weeks and those whose second dose came at about 12 weeks were combined into one group, since spike-specific TCR depth and breadth did not differ between the two schedules. A total of more than 230 trial participants underwent TCR sequencing, of whom 207 had received two doses of AZD1222 and about 26 had received two doses of the MenACWY control vaccine. Trial participants were enrolled by age into 18-55, 56-69 and 70-plus year subgroups, with roughly 150, 30 and 60 TCR-sequenced participants respectively.

The germline V gene sets CDR1 to MDHEN and CDR2 to SYDVKM. The CDR3 starts with the cysteine, ends with the phenylalanine, and has 18 residues. The DNA shown is the 54-base CDR3, in frame from base 1. Trimming takes 5 bases off V and 0 bases off J; junction bases not matched to a gene: 11. Findings and caveats that apply to the study as a whole: The vaccine-associated CD4 TCRs covered the entire spike protein, and the dominant responses fell in regions 160-218 and 743-854. In the small 56-69-year group, the increase in depth fell short of significance, most likely because of low power. A significant rise in spike-specific TCR breadth and depth was observed after two AZD1222 doses relative to day 0 and relative to MenACWY recipients. No day 14 peak-response samples were available, so repertoires were characterized only after the peak T cell response. Conclusions about previously exposed vaccinees are limited because only six or seven AZD1222 recipients were SARS-CoV-2 seropositive at baseline. Most participants were white British and females outnumbered males, and the authors suggested that clonal diversity may have been underestimated. Nearly half of unique spike-specific TCRs reportedly recognized epitopes outside regions mutated in the B.1.351 and B.1.1.7 variants.

The CDR3 regions of human TCRbeta chains were analyzed by immunosequencing. The study's processing was this. TCRs in the repertoires were matched against a reference library of SARS-CoV-2-specific TCRs that had been generated with the MIRA antigen-specificity platform. Breadth was defined as the fraction of unique TCRs that were SARS-CoV-2-associated. Depth was defined as the fraction of total T cells that were SARS-CoV-2-associated. Using the MIRA data, each spike-specific TCR was mapped to the spike region that the TCR reacts to and placed in a CD4 or CD8 class. Log10-transformed breadth and depth values were compared by one-way ANOVA with Sidak's multiple comparisons tests. Not all clones reach the TCRdb copy of this immuneACCESS table, which keeps in-frame sequences only. Checked studies attribute under half of the gap to unresolved V genes and leave the rest unexplained. D and trimming were read from the DNA, whereas the V and J calls and clone size are those reported in that table. This sample holds 150,000 to 200,000 clones; 92% were observed only once. 1.1% to 1.5% of the sample comes from the top ten.

In the paper's terms, the time point label means: baseline before first vaccination. Samples from vaccinated people were obtained from the UK trials COV001 and COV002, which included a single-blind randomized controlled phase 2/3 trial of AZD1222 (ChAdOx1 nCoV-19) in healthy adults. For TCRbeta chain sequencing, PBMC samples were collected from trial participants at day 0 and at day 28 after the second dose. The count of this clone is one. No antigen is known for it. No much larger clonotype is one base removed from it; base qualities were not supplied. The source is an adult in good health. The sample here was peripheral blood, taken on day 0 of AZD1222 vaccination. This sequence uses TRBV28 and TRBJ1-4; TRBD1 lines up with 8 middle nucleotides. CDR3 sequence: CASSPGQGRGATNEKLFF. The DNA sequence reads TGTGCCAGCAGTCCCGGACAGGGCCGAGGGGCAACTAATGAAAAACTGTTTTTT.